This T cell receptor (beta chain) appears in the sequencing data of a study of radiotherapy plus CTLA-4 blockade in lung cancer. Study background: Disease control was present in roughly 29% of patients, and objective responses in approximately 20%.

As concerns this clone: The antigen is undetermined.

J was trimmed by 4 bases and V by 4 bases; bases with no gene match: 12. The CDR3 has 16 amino acids. Per the germline V gene, CDR1 is SQVTM and CDR2 is ANQGSEA. Lung cancer patients with chemo-refractory metastatic non-small-cell disease were given focal radiation plus CTLA-4 blockade with ipilimumab. Assay: immunoSEQ multiplex PCR; the TCRdb copy retains only in-frame clones and omits some. The repertoire holds more than 95,000 clones, approximately 75% seen once, with around 2.8% in the top ten. Study-level results: After treatment with radiotherapy plus ipilimumab, TCR clones that came from the tumor expanded in blood. Early clonal dynamics of blood T cells, together with interferon-beta, were reported as the best response predictor.

This sequence originates from a human donor with non-small cell lung cancer who had a partial response to radiotherapy plus ipilimumab. Some clones in this sample may be carry-over from other donors' samples. The chain couples TRBV29-1 to TRBJ2-3; 9 nucleotides match TRBD2. The specimen was peripheral blood, collected from a patient treated with radiotherapy plus ipilimumab. CDR3 nucleotide sequence: TGCAGCGTTGGGGGGGGCGGAGCGGGAGGCCCAGATACGCAGTATTTT. It codes for CSVGGGGAGGPDTQYF.